This TCR beta chain emerged from a study of blood T cell repertoires in COVID-19. Looking at the study overall: The analysed material was cDNA or gDNA that came from T cells, B-cell-depleted T cells, or PBMCs.

V shed 6 bases and J 6 bases; nucleotides not matched to a gene: 2. The CDR3 runs 13 residues. Germline lookup yields CDR1 MNHNY and CDR2 SVGAGI (reference sequence). Authors' analysis steps: Estimates of nucleated cell counts were drawn from the amplification of reference gene primers. Data came from immunoSEQ multiplex PCR; TCRdb stores just in-frame clones and leaves some out. V and J calls and clone size follow that table, whereas D and trimming were derived from the DNA. The data contain about 150,000 clones, roughly 77% of them singletons. The receptor was derived from a woman between 70 and 85 years old with COVID-19, enrolled during active disease. V usage is TRBV6-6 and J usage is TRBJ1-6, with 7 bases identical to TRBD1. The sequencing input was peripheral blood. The CDR3 sequence is CASRRDSNSPLHF. The CDR3 DNA reads as TGTGCCAGCAGACGGGACAGTAATTCACCCCTCCACTTT.